A single sample is the source of the 7 T cell receptor beta chains below, sequenced in a study of regulatory T cells in long-lasting Graves disease. Libraries of TCR beta came from iRepertoire HTBI primers plus Arm-PCR of CDR3 regions. TCRdb re-called the multiplex PCR reads with MiXCR, one entry per CDR3 protein. The table has a few hundred thousand distinct CDR3 sequences, roughly 13% seen once; the top ten hold roughly a tenth. Regarding time point: newly diagnosed GD, antithyroid drugs for less than 3 months. Extracted PBMC RNA gave rise to the TCR library. The same data also contributed to another study, on T cells in Graves' hyperthyroidism and ophthalmopathy.

The sample was peripheral blood mononuclear cells (PBMCs), taken at new diagnosis, from a patient treated with antithyroid drugs. Every receptor here comes from a man between 25 and 39 years old with Graves disease.

V usage is TRBV25-1 and J usage is TRBJ2-7; 13 bases align to TRBD2. The CDR3 is 17 amino acids. With 3 bases clipped from V and 2 bases from J, the junction kept 7 bases outside the gene matches. Germline CDR1 is MGHDK and CDR2 is SYGVNS. This chain's CDR3 is CASSDSEGLAGTYEQYF. The CDR3, as DNA: TGTGCCAGCAGTGACTCCGAGGGACTAGCGGGAACCTACGAGCAGTACTTC.

The chain joins TRBV9 to TRBJ2-4, with D perhaps TRBD2 (6 bases). CDR1 SGDLS and CDR2 YYNGEE come from the germline V gene. The CDR3 sequence is 15 residues long. V was shortened by 3 bases and J by 0 bases, with 10 bases between the two germline ends. The CDR3 region is CASSGGELAKNIQYF. The CDR3 DNA sequence: TGTGCCAGCAGCGGCGGGGAGCTAGCCAAAAACATTCAGTACTTC.

In its sample, this clonotype was seen many times. The chain uses TRBV12-5 and TRBJ2-3, with 9 bases fitting TRBD2. After removal of 2 bases from V and 4 bases from J, the junction contained 10 bases not matched to a gene. Germline V gene lookup returns CDR1 LGHNT and CDR2 FRNRAP. CDR3 length: 17 residues. The DNA for the CDR3 is TGTGCTAGTGGTTTGCCCCGACTAGCGGCGGTCCCAGATACGCAGTATTTT. Translating gives CASGLPRLAAVPDTQYF.

This clonotype has ten or more counts. This chain joins TRBV11-1 and TRBJ2-1; D call uncertain. The germline V gene encodes CDR1 SGHAT and CDR2 FQDESV (reference sequence). CDR3 size: 15 residues. Trimming took off 2 bases at V and 0 bases at J, with 8 bases between the two ends. The CDR3 spells CASSLSDSSYNEQFF. The DNA for the CDR3 is TGTGCCAGCAGCTTAAGTGATAGCTCCTACAATGAGCAGTTCTTC.

The chain uses TRBV14 and TRBJ1-6; D gene unclear. V was pared by 6 bases and J by 8 bases, with 17 bases between. The length of the CDR3 is 15 residues. From germline, CDR1 is SGHDN and CDR2 FVKESK. CDR3 coding DNA: TGTGCCAGCAGTTCTACATCGGGGATTTATTCACCCCTCCACTTT. Amino acids: CASSSTSGIYSPLHF.

V usage is TRBV20-1 and J usage is TRBJ2-7; 7 nucleotides match TRBD1. Germline loops: CDR1 DFQATT, CDR2 SNEGSKA (reference sequence). The CDR3 is made up of 14 amino acids. V was clipped by 0 bases and J by 3 bases; unmatched bases: 5. CDR3 in amino acids: CSARDRQGVYEQYF. The CDR3 DNA follows: TGCAGTGCTAGAGATAGGCAGGGGGTCTACGAGCAGTACTTC.

CDR3 region: CASSLGLAVSTDTQYF. The CDR3 region has the DNA TGCGCCAGCAGCTTGGGACTAGCGGTTAGCACAGATACGCAGTATTTT. The rearrangement uses TRBV5-1 and TRBJ2-3; TRBD2 matches at 9 bases. CDR3 size: 16 residues. The V gene end was trimmed by 0 bases and the J gene end by 0 bases; junction bases not matched to a gene: 2. Germline lookup yields CDR1 SGHRS and CDR2 YFSETQ. Complete variable domain (other parts from reference TRBV5-1 and TRBJ2-3): KAGVTQTPRYLIKTRGQQVTLSCSPISGHRSVSWYQQTPGQGLQFLFEYFSETQRNKGNFPGRFSGRQFSNSRSEMNVSTLELGDSALYLCASSLGLAVSTDTQYFGPGTRLTVL.